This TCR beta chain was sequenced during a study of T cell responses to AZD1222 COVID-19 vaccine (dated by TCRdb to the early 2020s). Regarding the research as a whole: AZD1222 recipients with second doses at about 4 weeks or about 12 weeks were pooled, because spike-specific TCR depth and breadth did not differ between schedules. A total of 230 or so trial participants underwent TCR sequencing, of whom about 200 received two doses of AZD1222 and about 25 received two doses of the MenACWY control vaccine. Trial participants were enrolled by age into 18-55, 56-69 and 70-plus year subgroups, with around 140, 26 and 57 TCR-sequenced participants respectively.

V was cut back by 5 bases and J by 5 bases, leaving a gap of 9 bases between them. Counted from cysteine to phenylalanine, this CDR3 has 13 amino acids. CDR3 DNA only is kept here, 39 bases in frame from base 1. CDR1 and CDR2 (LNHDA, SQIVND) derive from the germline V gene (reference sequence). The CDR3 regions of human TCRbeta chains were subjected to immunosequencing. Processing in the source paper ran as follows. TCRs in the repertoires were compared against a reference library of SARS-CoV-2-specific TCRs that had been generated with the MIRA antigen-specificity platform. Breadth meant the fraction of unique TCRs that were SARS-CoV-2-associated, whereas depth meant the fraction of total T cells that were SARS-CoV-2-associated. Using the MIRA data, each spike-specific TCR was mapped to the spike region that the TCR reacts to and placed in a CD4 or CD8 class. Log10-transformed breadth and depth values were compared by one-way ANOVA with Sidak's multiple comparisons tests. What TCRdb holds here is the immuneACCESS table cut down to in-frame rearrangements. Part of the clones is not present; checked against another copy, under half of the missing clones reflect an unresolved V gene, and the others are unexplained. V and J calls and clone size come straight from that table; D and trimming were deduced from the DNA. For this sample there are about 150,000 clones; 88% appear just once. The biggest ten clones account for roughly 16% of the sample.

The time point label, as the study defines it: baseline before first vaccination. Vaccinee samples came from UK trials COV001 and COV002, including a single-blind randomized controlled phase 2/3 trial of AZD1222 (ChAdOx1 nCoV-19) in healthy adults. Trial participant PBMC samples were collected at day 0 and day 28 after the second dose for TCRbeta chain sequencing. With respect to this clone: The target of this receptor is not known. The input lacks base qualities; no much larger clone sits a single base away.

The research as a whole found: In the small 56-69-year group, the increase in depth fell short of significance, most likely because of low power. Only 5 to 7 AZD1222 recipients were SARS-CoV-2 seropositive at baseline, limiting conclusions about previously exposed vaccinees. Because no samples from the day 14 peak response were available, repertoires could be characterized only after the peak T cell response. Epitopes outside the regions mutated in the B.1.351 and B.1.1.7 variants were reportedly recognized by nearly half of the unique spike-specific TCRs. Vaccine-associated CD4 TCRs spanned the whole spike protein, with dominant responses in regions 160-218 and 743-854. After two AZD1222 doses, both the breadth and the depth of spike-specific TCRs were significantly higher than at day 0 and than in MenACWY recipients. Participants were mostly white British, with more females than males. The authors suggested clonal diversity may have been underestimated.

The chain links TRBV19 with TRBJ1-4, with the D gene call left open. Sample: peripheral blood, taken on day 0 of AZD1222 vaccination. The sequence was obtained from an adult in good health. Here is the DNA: TGTGCCAGTAGTCCACAGAGAAATGAAAAACTGTTTTTT. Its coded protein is CASSPQRNEKLFF.